This TCR beta chain appears in the sequencing data of a study of blood T cell repertoires in COVID-19 (dated by TCRdb to 2019 to 2021). General notes on the study: The collaborator samples originated in the United States, Italy and Spain and spanned the acute and convalescent phases of COVID-19. Nearly every sample came with metadata listing a de-identified subject ID, COVID-19 status, age in years and sex. Subjects who had been exposed to COVID-19, were actively infected with it, or had recovered from it provided the deeply sampled blood TCRbeta repertoires that made up the dataset. Where HLA class I and class II types were available, the types were taken from metadata supplied by the sample provider, not from assay-based typing. The repertoires were made available in a free public database intended to serve as a resource for research on the immune response to SARS-CoV-2. The prospective study material was composed of cDNA or gDNA derived from T cells, B-cell-depleted T cells, or PBMCs. The samples were drawn from two sources: the first 160 participants of the ongoing ImmuneRACE study, and 1,200 or so subjects contributed by 6 global collaborators. Broader findings and caveats from the paper: How much clinical and demographic metadata was included differed by source and by participant, and the metadata was provided uncurated.

The immunoSEQ Assay, a bias-controlled multiplex PCR, was used to amplify TCRbeta CDR3 regions from genomic DNA. In the original analysis: The number of nucleated cells in each sample was estimated from the amplification of reference gene primers within the assay. Sequence reads were collapsed and filtered to measure the absolute abundance of every unique TCRbeta CDR3 rearrangement. Productive Simpson clonality was computed per sample as the square root of Simpson's diversity index over productive rearrangements. As stored in TCRdb, this immuneACCESS dataset retains in-frame rearrangements with V and J assigned. A fraction of the clones does not appear; measured against another copy, unresolved V genes explain less than half of the discrepancy, and the remainder lacks a known reason. The D gene and trimming were derived from the DNA, and the V and J assignments and clone size from that table. Here the sample has 150,000 to 200,000 clones; more than 80% occur a single time. The ten largest clonotypes hold about 12% of the sample.

Participants in the prospective study were enrolled through a virtual design, were aged 18 to 89 years, and lived in 24 United States geographic areas. Cohort assignment in the prospective study relied on participant-reported clinical history from a screening survey and a study questionnaire. For ImmuneRACE Cohort 3, a participant was defined as recovered based on two consecutive negative NP/OP PCR tests, clearance by a healthcare professional, or resolution of symptoms. Mobile phlebotomists in the prospective study collected whole blood, serum and a nasopharyngeal or oropharyngeal swab from every participant. Prospective study participants could optionally give additional blood draws and questionnaires over an approximately two-month period. Before DNA extraction, prospective study blood samples were shipped either frozen or at room temperature. This clone was detected only once. Its antigen is currently not known. Per-base quality was not reported, and no clone a single base away is much larger than it.

Sequenced sample: PBMCs or T cells enriched from blood (not recorded which). The TCR was taken from a man aged 45-65 years who had recovered from COVID-19.

At the DNA level, the sequence is TGTGCCAGCAGCCTAGGAGAGGGGCGGGGGGACACTGAAGCTTTCTTT. This is translated as CASSLGEGRGDTEAFF. The chain links TRBV11-3 with TRBJ1-1; TRBD1 is possibly the D segment (5 matching bases). The CDR3 spans 16 residues, from the cysteine through the phenylalanine. The read is trimmed to its CDR3 DNA, 48 bases read in frame from base 1. The V end loses 5 bases and the J end loses 3 bases, and a stretch of 19 bases separates them. Based on the germline V gene, the CDR1 and CDR2 sequences are SGHNT and YENEEA.